This is a list of T cell receptor beta chains from one sample in a study of T cells in Graves' hyperthyroidism and ophthalmopathy. TCRdb re-derived calls from the multiplex PCR reads in MiXCR, one entry per CDR3 protein. Among a few hundred thousand distinct CDR3 sequences listed, about 14% were seen once. Sequencing was performed on blood. The source is a woman aged 40 to 50 with Graves' hyperthyroidism that later progressed to Graves' ophthalmopathy. Both conserved end residues are part of each CDR3. D genes are given only for firm matches. Rows may omit the clone size; those that give it use once, few, many or a size class.

J gene | D gene | V gene | clone size | CDR3 DNA | CDR3 protein
TRBJ2-3 | . | TRBV7-8 | many | TGTGCCAGCAACAGCCCAAACCAAATTAGAAGCTCCCGCGGGCTCCCAGATACGCAGTATTTT | CASNSPNQIRSSRGLPDTQYF
TRBJ2-5 | . | TRBV27 | many | TGTGCCAGCAGTCCAAGACCGGACCCAGGAGAAGAGACCCAGTACTTC | CASSPRPDPGEETQYF
TRBJ2-5 | . | TRBV2 | many | TGTGCCAGCCTAGGGGGAACTCAAGAGACCCAGTACTTC | CASLGGTQETQYF
TRBJ2-5 | TRBD2 | TRBV11-2 | . | TGTGCCAGCAGCTCGGGACTAGCGGGACACCAGTACTTC | CASSSGLAGHQYF
TRBJ1-6 | TRBD1 | TRBV27 | many | TGTGCCAGCAGTTTGGCCGGGACAGGGCCGATTGAATTAAATTCACCCCTCCACTTT | CASSLAGTGPIELNSPLHF
TRBJ2-6 | . | TRBV2 | many | TGTGCCAGCAGTGACGGAGGATCTGGGGCCAACGTCCTGACTTTC | CASSDGGSGANVLTF
TRBJ2-7 | . | TRBV7-8 | many | TGTGCCAGCAGCTTAGCTTTGGGGCCATCCTACGAGCAGTACTTC | CASSLALGPSYEQYF
TRBJ2-1 | TRBD2 | TRBV9 | many | TGTGCCAGCAGCGGGGGACTAGCGGGAGTAACTGAGCAGTTCTTC | CASSGGLAGVTEQFF
TRBJ2-7 | TRBD2 | TRBV20-1 | many | TGCAGTGCTAGAATACAGCCTAGCGGGTACGAGCAGTACTTC | CSARIQPSGYEQYF
TRBJ2-3 | TRBD2 | TRBV2 | many | TGTGCCAGCAGTCCTTTACTAGCGGGAGCCACAGATACGCAGTATTTT | CASSPLLAGATDTQYF
TRBJ2-3 | . | TRBV6-2/TRBV6-3 | few | TGTGCCAGCAGTTACGGGGAGTTCACAGATACGCAGTATTTT | CASSYGEFTDTQYF
TRBJ2-1 | TRBD2 | TRBV29-1 | . | TGCAGCGTTGAAGATAGCGGGAGGGCGACGGGTGAGCAGTTCTTC | CSVEDSGRATGEQFF
TRBJ1-2 | . | TRBV6-1 | many | TGTGCCAGCGACAGAAGACCTATGCCGGGGGGGTATGGCTACACCTTC | CASDRRPMPGGYGYTF
TRBJ2-5 | TRBD2 | TRBV3-1 | many | TGTGCCAGCAGCAAACTAGCGGGCACCCAGTACTTC | CASSKLAGTQYF
TRBJ2-7 | . | TRBV12-3/TRBV12-4 | many | TGTGCCAGCAGTGCACCCGGACCAATTACCCCCTACGAGCAGTACTTC | CASSAPGPITPYEQYF
TRBJ1-1 | . | TRBV27 | many | TGTGCCAGCAGTTTAAGGTACGGCTCTGAAGCTTTCTTT | CASSLRYGSEAFF
TRBJ1-1 | . | TRBV25-1 | many | TGTGCCAGCAGTGAAGGGCCGGTGAACACTGAAGCTTTCTTT | CASSEGPVNTEAFF
TRBJ2-3 | . | TRBV6-1 | many | TGTGCCAGCAGGGACGTCTCGGGGGGCACAGATACGCAGTATTTT | CASRDVSGGTDTQYF
TRBJ2-1 | TRBD2 | TRBV19 | . | TGTGCCAGTAGTACCGGGACTAGCGGGCATGAGCAGTTCTTC | CASSTGTSGHEQFF
TRBJ1-2 | TRBD1 | TRBV10-2 | many | TGCGCCACCGATCCAACAGGGGGCGCCCACTATGGCTACACCTTC | CATDPTGGAHYGYTF
TRBJ1-1 | . | TRBV9 | few | TGTGCCAGCAGCCCCCCCGGCCAAGATGAAGCTTTCTTT | CASSPPGQDEAFF
TRBJ2-5 | . | TRBV2 | . | TGTGCCAGCAGTGAGGGAAGGGATTTGGAGACCCAGTACTTC | CASSEGRDLETQYF
TRBJ2-3 | . | TRBV15 | many | TGTGCCACCAGCAGAGAGTATCTAGCGACAGATACGCAGTATTTT | CATSREYLATDTQYF
TRBJ2-1 | . | TRBV5-1 | . | TGCGCCAGCAGCTTATCAGGGGATACCTACAGTGAGCAGTTCTTC | CASSLSGDTYSEQFF
TRBJ2-1 | . | TRBV28 | many | TGTGCCAGCAGTTGGACCCTCGGGACAGGCGGGGGCGATGAGCAGTTCTTC | CASSWTLGTGGGDEQFF
TRBJ2-5 | . | TRBV9 | many | TGTGCCAGCAGCGTGGCTAGCTGGGAGACCCAGTACTTC | CASSVASWETQYF
TRBJ2-7 | TRBD2 | TRBV27 | many | TGTGCCAGCAGTCGCGCGAGGCGGGAGGTCTCCTACGAGCAGTACTTC | CASSRARREVSYEQYF
TRBJ1-3 | TRBD1 | TRBV18 | . | TGTGCCAGCTCACCGAGAACAGGGGGCTTTGGAAACACCATATATTTT | CASSPRTGGFGNTIYF
TRBJ1-1 | TRBD1 | TRBV11-2 | many | TGTGCCAGCAGCTCTGACAGGGGTAGGACTTTCTTT | CASSSDRGRTFF
TRBJ2-7 | . | TRBV12-3/TRBV12-4 | many | TGTGCCAGCAGTTTCGGACATACGTCCTACGAGCAGTACTTC | CASSFGHTSYEQYF
TRBJ2-3 | . | TRBV19 | few | TGTGCCAGTAATCAGGGGCCCAGTTGGTTGACAGATACGCAGTATTTT | CASNQGPSWLTDTQYF
TRBJ2-5 | TRBD1 | TRBV20-1 | many | TGCAGTGCTTCCACCCGGGGACAGGGTTTGGAGACCCAGTACTTC | CSASTRGQGLETQYF
TRBJ2-3 | . | TRBV4-1 | many | TGCGCCAGCAGCCAAGTTTTCAGGGCAGGCGGGGATACGCAGTATTTT | CASSQVFRAGGDTQYF
TRBJ1-2 | . | TRBV2 | many | TGTGCCAGCATCCCCTCGATAGCCCTCTATGGCTACACCTTC | CASIPSIALYGYTF
TRBJ1-2 | TRBD1 | TRBV6-4 | few | TGTGCCAGCAGTGACAATGGGGCAGGGGGCTCCTACTATGGCTACACCTTC | CASSDNGAGGSYYGYTF